This T cell receptor (beta chain) was found in a study of radiation and T cells in renal cell carcinoma (dated by TCRdb to 2019 to 2021). With regard to the full study: Samples were obtained from a clinical trial, in which 15 Gy stereotactic body radiation therapy was delivered to primary renal cell carcinomas and nephrectomy was performed 4 weeks later. TCR beta sequencing covered over 50 samples in total, comprising some 25 tumors and 27 peripheral blood samples. Across all 50 or so samples, 3,800,000 or so unique CDR3 nucleotide sequences encoding 2,658,974 unique CDR3 amino acid sequences were identified. What the work shows at the level of the full study, not this receptor alone: Because the trial had a single-armed design, the trial could not examine how radiation dose or scheduling affected the TCR repertoire. In blood, the top tumor clonotypes increased between baseline and 2 weeks post-radiation and then shrank by 4 weeks, which suggests that tumor-resident clones expanded only transiently. Changes in the blood repertoire were not tracked past 4 weeks after treatment. Because pretreatment tumor biopsies were not available, the baseline intratumoral presence of clonotypes could not be determined.

Taken with the paper, the label for time point translates to: baseline pretreatment blood. This specimen's treatment or condition label, interpreted: 15 Gy SBRT to primary tumor, nephrectomy 4 weeks later. To follow tumor-enriched clonotypes, peripheral blood was collected serially from radiation-treated patients at baseline and again at 2 weeks and 4 weeks after SBRT. All patients had renal cell carcinoma with clear cell pathology. The QIAamp DNA Blood Mini Kit (Qiagen) was used to prepare genomic DNA for TCR sequencing. Only samples passing all quality control checks were included in the analyses. This clone occurred once. The specificity of this receptor is unknown. It has no much larger one-base neighbor in the sample; base qualities were not kept. V lost 0 bases and J lost 3 bases, and the count of bases not matched to a germline gene is 4. Sequences SGHRS (CDR1) and YFSETQ (CDR2) are obtained from the germline V gene. From cysteine to phenylalanine, the CDR3 is 15 amino acids long. CDR3 DNA only is kept here, 45 bases in frame from base 1.

TCR beta libraries were generated from genomic DNA with the immunoSEQ kit, following the manufacturer's recommendations. For library preparation, a first multiplex PCR was performed with proprietary primers, followed by a second PCR in which unique barcodes were added, and bead cleanups were performed after each round. A positive control reaction and a negative control reaction, both provided in the kit, were run with every batch of samples. The final libraries were assessed on an Agilent 4200 TapeStation D1000 ScreenTape, pooled by volume, and quantified by qPCR. Sequencing was performed on an Illumina NextSeq500 using a MidOutput 150-cycle cartridge, with 156 Read1 cycles, 15 Index1 cycles, and the kit custom primers. The pooled library was loaded at approximately 1 pM, with an approximately 21% PhiX control spiked in. Under the source paper's analysis protocol: Vendor-processed data were analyzed in R, and a clonotype was defined as all T cells sharing the same CDR3 nucleotide sequence. For clone abundance analyses, frequencies were normalized to the 10,000 most abundant clones per sample. Public T cell clones, which averaged fewer than five per sample, were removed prior to analysis. Tumor-enriched and baseline blood-enriched clonotypes were defined by at least a 32-fold difference in abundance between compartments. A beta-binomial differential abundance model was applied to find clonotypes that expanded or contracted between blood time points. The Baroni-Urbani and Buser coefficient was used to measure tumor-blood repertoire similarity, and groups were compared with two-tailed Wilcoxon tests in R. TCRdb retrieved this table from immuneACCESS and kept in-frame rearrangements only. Not all clones are present; in checked studies, unresolved V genes account for under half, and no reason is known for the remainder. V and J calls and clone size are as listed in that table; D and trimming were resolved from the DNA. The sample has about 150,000 clones on record, about nine tenths of them singletons. Of the sample, around 4% falls within the top ten clones.

Sequencing used blood, obtained from a patient whose treatment included radiotherapy and nephrectomy. The receptor was derived from a woman in her seventies with renal cell carcinoma. The rearranged chain carries TRBV5-1 and TRBJ2-7, with 9 central nucleotides matching TRBD2. The CDR3 reads as follows: CASSLEGSGSYEQYF. At the DNA level, the sequence is TGCGCCAGCAGCTTGGAGGGTAGCGGGAGCTACGAGCAGTACTTC.